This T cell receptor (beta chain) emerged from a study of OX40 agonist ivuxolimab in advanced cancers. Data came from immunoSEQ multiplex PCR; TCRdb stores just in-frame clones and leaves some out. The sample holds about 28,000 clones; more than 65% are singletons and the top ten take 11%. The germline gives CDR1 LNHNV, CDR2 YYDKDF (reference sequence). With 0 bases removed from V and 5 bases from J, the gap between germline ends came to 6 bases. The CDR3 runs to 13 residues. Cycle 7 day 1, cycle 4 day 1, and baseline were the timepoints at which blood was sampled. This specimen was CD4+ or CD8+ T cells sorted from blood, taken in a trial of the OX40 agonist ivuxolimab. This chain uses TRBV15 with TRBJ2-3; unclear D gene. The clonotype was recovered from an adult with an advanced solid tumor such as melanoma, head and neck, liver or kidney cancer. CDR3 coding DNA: TGTGCCACCAGCAGAGATATGGGAGATACGCAGTATTTT. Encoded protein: CATSRDMGDTQYF.